Each of the 26 T cell receptor beta chains below was sequenced from the same sample in a study of blood T cells in healthy people across ages. Then a second PCR, running about 7 to 11 cycles, was carried out with a sample-barcoded 5' primer and a J-beta primer mix. TCRdb passed the 5' RACE reads through MiXCR, listing each CDR3 protein once. This sample has approximately 790,000 distinct CDR3 sequences; around 68% occur once, and the top ten carry about 27%. Sequencing was performed on blood. Source of these receptors: a man aged 25-45 years in good health.

The V and J genes are TRBV7-2 and TRBJ2-4; 13 nucleotides match TRBD2. The germline CDR1 and CDR2 sequences are SGHTA and FQGNSA. The CDR3 sequence is 18 residues long. V lost 5 bases and J lost 0; bases outside the gene matches: 7. The CDR3 sequence: CASSPTSGGALAKNIQYF. The CDR3 DNA follows: TGTGCCAGCAGCCCTACTAGCGGGGGGGCCCTAGCCAAAAACATTCAGTACTTC.

The chain has TRBV7-9 and TRBJ2-1, with D unresolved. Trimming shortened V by 7 bases and J by 0 bases, and 13 bases separated the two germline ends. Germline CDR1 SEHNR, CDR2 FQNEAQ (reference sequence). The CDR3 is 15 residues long. The DNA of the CDR3 is TGTGCCAGCACCAACCGGGCGAGCTCCTACAATGAGCAGTTCTTC. Translated, it gives CASTNRASSYNEQFF.

This clonotype has a count of ten or more. V usage is TRBV12-3 or TRBV12-4 and J usage is TRBJ1-2; D is possibly TRBD1 (5 bases). V was clipped by 6 bases and J by 3 bases, with 8 bases between them. The CDR3 loop spans 12 amino acids. DNA of the CDR3: TGTGCCAGCAGGGGACCGGACTATGGCTACACCTTC. It codes for CASRGPDYGYTF.

The J gene is TRBJ2-6, the V gene TRBV29-1, with D unresolved. The CDR3 sequence is 13 residues long. The ends were cut back, 5 bases at V and 0 bases at J, with 5 bases in the middle. Germline V gives CDR1 SQVTM, CDR2 ANQGSEA. In nucleotides, the CDR3 is TGCAGCGTTTTAAGCTCTGGGGCCAACGTCCTGACTTTC. The encoded protein is CSVLSSGANVLTF.

The chain couples TRBV29-1 to TRBJ2-7; D may match TRBD1 or TRBD2 (5 bases each). The CDR3 is 15 residues long. Trimming took off 6 bases at V and 3 bases at J, with 21 bases between the two ends. CDR1 and CDR2 (germline): SQVTM, ANQGSEA. Here the CDR3 reads CSVDFPRDGFYEQYF. CDR3 DNA sequence: TGCAGCGTCGATTTTCCTAGGGACGGTTTCTACGAGCAGTACTTC.

This chain uses TRBV10-3 with TRBJ1-1; 8 bases fit TRBD1. The germline V gene has CDR1 ENHRY and CDR2 SYGVKD. The CDR3 is 14 amino acids. The V and J ends lost 4 bases and 1 base, in that order; junction bases with no gene match: 2. The CDR3 sequence: CAISGGQGNTEAFF. CDR3 bases: TGTGCCATCAGTGGTGGACAGGGGAACACTGAAGCTTTCTTT.

The gene calls are TRBV6-2 or TRBV6-3 and TRBJ2-7, with a tentative D call TRBD1 (6 bases). V shed 0 bases and J shed 5 bases, with 14 bases lying between them. Germline CDR1 is MNHEY and CDR2 is SVGEGT. The CDR3 is made up of 15 amino acids. CDR3: CASSYSRGITHEQYF. The CDR3 DNA reads TGTGCCAGCAGTTACTCGAGGGGGATCACCCACGAGCAGTACTTC.

The chain has TRBV12-3 or TRBV12-4 and TRBJ2-5, with 8 bases aligning to TRBD1. J gave up 1 base and V 6 bases, and 4 bases lay outside the gene matches. This CDR3 comprises 14 residues. The CDR3 nucleotides are TGTGCCAGCAGGACAGGGGAGATCCAAGAGACCCAGTACTTC. Translation gives CASRTGEIQETQYF.

The chain combines TRBV20-1 with TRBJ2-1; TRBD2 aligns across 16 bases. Germline V gene lookup returns CDR1 DFQATT and CDR2 SNEGSKA (reference sequence). The CDR3 consists of 18 residues. V was clipped by 4 bases and J by 0 bases; unmatched bases: 6. The CDR3 nucleotides read TGCAGTGCTACTCCGGGACTAGCGGGGGGGTTCTCCTACAATGAGCAGTTCTTC. Translation gives CSATPGLAGGFSYNEQFF.

The chain uses TRBV7-2 and TRBJ2-2; D is unclear. Trimming stripped 7 bases from V and 3 bases from J, with 9 bases between. CDR1 SGHTA and CDR2 FQGNSA come from the germline V gene. CDR3 length: 13 amino acids. In DNA form, the CDR3 reads TGTGCCAGCACCGTGAGGCACACCGGGGAGCTGTTTTTT. It encodes CASTVRHTGELFF.

The chain has TRBV6-2 or TRBV6-3 and TRBJ2-1, with a tentative D call TRBD1 (5 bases). Trimming took 6 bases from V and 0 from J, leaving 12 bases between them. The germline gives CDR1 MNHEY, CDR2 SVGEGT. This CDR3 contains 15 residues. In DNA form, the CDR3 reads TGTGCCAGCAGCCCACAGGAAAGCTCCTACAATGAGCAGTTCTTC. It yields the protein CASSPQESSYNEQFF.

This clonotype has a handful of counts. The chain is built from TRBV12-3 or TRBV12-4 and TRBJ2-6, with TRBD1 as a possible D gene (6 bases). The CDR3 covers 15 residues. Trimming pared 4 bases from V and 8 bases from J, leaving 15 bases between. CDR3 loop: CASSSDRSGTNVLTF. CDR3 nucleotide sequence: TGTGCCAGCAGTTCCGACAGGTCCGGGACCAACGTCCTGACTTTC.

The rearrangement joins TRBV5-1 to TRBJ1-6; D gene ambiguous. Trimming pared 0 bases from V and 9 bases from J, leaving 13 bases between. CDR3 length: 15 residues. The germline gives CDR1 SGHRS, CDR2 YFSETQ. The CDR3 protein is CASSLGAEYSSPLHF. CDR3 DNA: TGCGCCAGCAGCTTGGGAGCGGAGTACAGTTCACCCCTCCACTTT.

This chain links TRBV7-3 with TRBJ1-5; D gene unclear. This CDR3 is built from 16 residues. Trimming removed 4 bases at V and 0 bases at J, with 13 bases between. Germline CDR1 and CDR2: SGHTA and FQGTGA. The CDR3 loop is CASSSEREGSNQPQHF. CDR3 coding DNA: TGTGCCAGCAGCTCCGAACGAGAGGGTAGCAATCAGCCCCAGCATTTT.

This clonotype was seen more than once but under ten times. The chain links TRBV20-1 to TRBJ1-2; D not resolved. Germline CDR1 and CDR2: DFQATT and SNEGSKA (reference sequence). The CDR3 has 11 amino acids. Between the trimmed V and J ends, which lost 4 bases and 2 bases, there was a span of 5 bases. CDR3 in DNA: TGCAGTGCTATGGCCAACTATGGCTACACCTTC. Translation gives CSAMANYGYTF.

Only a few counts were recorded for this clonotype. The J gene is TRBJ2-2, the V gene TRBV27; the match to TRBD1 covers 8 bases. CDR3 length: 15 residues. The V segment lost 5 bases and the J segment 1 base; nucleotides outside the gene matches: 3. Germline lookup yields CDR1 MNHEY and CDR2 SMNVEV (reference sequence). CDR3 sequence: CASSAGTGNTGELFF. The CDR3 nucleotides read TGTGCCAGCAGTGCTGGGACAGGGAACACCGGGGAGCTGTTTTTT.

The rearrangement links TRBV10-3 to TRBJ1-2; the D gene is possibly TRBD1 (6 bases). Trimming took off 10 bases at V and 6 bases at J, with 21 bases between the two ends. CDR1 is ENHRY, CDR2 SYGVKD, per germline. The CDR3 sequence is 14 residues long. CDR3 DNA: TGTGCCAGCACCGGGACATCCCGTCAACATGGCTACACCTTC. Its translation is CASTGTSRQHGYTF.

This clonotype was seen more than once but under ten times. The rearrangement joins TRBV7-2 to TRBJ1-5; D remains unclear. There are 13 residues in the CDR3. V was pared by 0 bases and J by 11 bases, with 11 bases between. The germline gives CDR1 SGHTA, CDR2 FQGNSA. CDR3 bases: TGTGCCAGCAGCTTAGCGGAGGTCGGGACCCAGCATTTT. It translates to CASSLAEVGTQHF. The full variable domain, rest sourced from reference TRBV7-2 and TRBJ1-5, is GAGVSQSPSNKVTEKGKDVELRCDPISGHTALYWYRQSLGQGLEFLIYFQGNSAPDKSGLPSDRFSAERTGGSVSTLTIQRTQQEDSAVYLCASSLAEVGTQHFGDGTRLSIL.

V and J are TRBV6-2 or TRBV6-3 and TRBJ1-5, with D perhaps matching TRBD1 (6 bases). V lost 0 bases to trimming and J lost 0 bases, with 18 bases between them. The CDR3 loop spans 19 amino acids. The germline gives CDR1 MNHEY, CDR2 SVGEGT. The CDR3 DNA sequence: TGTGCCAGCAGTTACTCATTTGGCAGGGGCGCTTATAGCAATCAGCCCCAGCATTTT. Protein: CASSYSFGRGAYSNQPQHF.

This clonotype has only one observation. This chain joins TRBV2 and TRBJ1-1; the match to TRBD1 covers 8 bases. Germline CDR1 is SNHLY and CDR2 is FYNNEI. The junction had 7 bases not matched to a gene; V was cut back by 0 bases and J by 4 bases. CDR3 length: 16 amino acids. The CDR3 DNA follows: TGTGCCAGCAGTGAAGCGCAGGGGGCGGGTCGCACTGAAGCTTTCTTT. Translated: CASSEAQGAGRTEAFF.

The chain's CDR3 is CASRATGRPYEQYF. CDR3 in DNA: TGCGCCAGCAGAGCGACAGGACGCCCCTACGAGCAGTACTTC. The chain uses TRBV5-1 and TRBJ2-5; D might be TRBD1 (6 bases). The DNA matches TRBJ2-7 better at its end, which makes the J call doubtful. Germline CDR1 and CDR2: SGHRS and YFSETQ. The length of the CDR3 is 14 residues.

The chain carries TRBV6-1 and TRBJ2-5; 8 bases align to TRBD1. V lost 6 bases and J lost 2; bases outside the gene matches: 8. Per germline, CDR1 MNHNS and CDR2 SASEGT. The CDR3 is 15 residues long. CDR3 region: CASSRHRGRQETQYF. The CDR3, as DNA: TGTGCCAGCAGCCGACACAGGGGGAGACAAGAGACCCAGTACTTC.

The V gene is TRBV2, the J gene TRBJ2-5; D tentatively reads TRBD1 or TRBD2 (5 bases each). Germline V gives CDR1 SNHLY, CDR2 FYNNEI. V was clipped by 8 bases and J by 9 bases, with 19 bases between them. The CDR3 consists of 13 residues. The CDR3: CASRDPTIGAQYF. CDR3 nucleotides: TGTGCCAGCCGGGACCCTACCATTGGAGCCCAGTACTTC.

This clonotype was seen a single time. V and J are TRBV5-1 and TRBJ2-7, with D perhaps TRBD2 (6 bases). The DNA end is a closer match to TRBJ2-5, so the J assignment may be wrong. The CDR3 contains 14 residues. The germline V gene has CDR1 SGHRS and CDR2 YFSETQ. The CDR3 region has the DNA TGCGCCAGCAGCTTATGGGACTACCAAGAGACCCAGTACTTC. Translated: CASSLWDYQETQYF.

The chain carries TRBV6-2 or TRBV6-3 and TRBJ2-7; 7 bases map to TRBD1. V lost 3 bases to trimming and J lost 0 bases; unmatched junction nucleotides: 5. This CDR3 contains 15 residues. Germline V CDR1 and CDR2: MNHEY, SVGEGT. This CDR3 reads CASSYTTGSSYEQYF. CDR3 sequence (DNA): TGTGCCAGCAGTTATACGACAGGGAGCTCCTACGAGCAGTACTTC.

As to this clonotype: This may be a read error, as it is one base from a much larger clone. This chain links TRBV7-2 with TRBJ2-5, with a possible D match to TRBD2 (6 bases). The CDR3 spans 14 residues. Germline CDR1 is SGHTA and CDR2 is FQGNSA. The CDR3 protein is CASSLAGRQETRYF. CDR3 nucleotides: TGTGCCAGCAGCTTAGCGGGGAGGCAAGAGACCCGGTACTTC.